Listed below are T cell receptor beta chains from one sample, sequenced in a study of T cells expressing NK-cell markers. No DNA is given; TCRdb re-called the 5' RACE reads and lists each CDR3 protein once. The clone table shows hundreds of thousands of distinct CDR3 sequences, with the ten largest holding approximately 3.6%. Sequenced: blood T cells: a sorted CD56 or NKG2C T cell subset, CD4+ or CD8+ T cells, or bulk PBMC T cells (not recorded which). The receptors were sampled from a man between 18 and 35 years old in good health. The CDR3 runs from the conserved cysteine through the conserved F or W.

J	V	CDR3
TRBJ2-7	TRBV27	CASRTSQGVEQYF
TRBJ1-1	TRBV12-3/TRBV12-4	CASSSTRDGPKAFF
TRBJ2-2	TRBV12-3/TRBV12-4	CASTSDRVALGTGELFF
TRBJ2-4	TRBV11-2	CASSSPGLKGGKNIQYF
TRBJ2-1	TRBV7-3	CASSPDRLSYNEQFF
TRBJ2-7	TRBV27	CASSATSGSPLYEQYF
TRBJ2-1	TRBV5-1	CASSLGGVWDNEQFF
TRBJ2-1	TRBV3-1	CASSPSGRLIEQFF
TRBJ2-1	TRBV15	CATSRKTGNEQFF
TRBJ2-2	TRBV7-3	CASSLTASGTVANTGELFF
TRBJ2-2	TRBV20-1	CSATQGSHTGELFF
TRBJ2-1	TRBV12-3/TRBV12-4	CASSRGEWDNEQFF
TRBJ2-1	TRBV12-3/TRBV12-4	CASSFYGRSGSYNEQFF
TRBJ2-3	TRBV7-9	CASREYSVTDTQYF
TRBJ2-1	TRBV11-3	CASSSSGMSYNEQFF
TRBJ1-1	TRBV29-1	CSAGQGFEAFF
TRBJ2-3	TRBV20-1	CSATPQREGTDTQYF
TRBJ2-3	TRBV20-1	CSARIGGTPPGTQYF
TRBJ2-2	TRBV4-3	CASSHKTGATGELFF
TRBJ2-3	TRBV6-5	CASSYSEGDTQYF
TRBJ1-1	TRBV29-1	CSVEDRTYEAFF
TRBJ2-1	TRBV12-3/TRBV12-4	CASSPYKDEQFF
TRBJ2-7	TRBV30	CAWSVSLAGRVGYEQYF
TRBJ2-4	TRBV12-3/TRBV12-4	CASSRTRNIQYF
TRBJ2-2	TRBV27	CASSPEIAGANTGELFF
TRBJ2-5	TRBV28	CASSLNFATSAQETQYF
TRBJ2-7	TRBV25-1	CATQDVYEQYF
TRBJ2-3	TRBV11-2	CASSLLQTGADTQYF
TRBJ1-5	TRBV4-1	CASSQEIVAGAHQPQHF
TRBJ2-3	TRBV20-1	CSARDPQREDIRTDTQYF
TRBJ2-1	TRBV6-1	CASIGGGYNEQFF
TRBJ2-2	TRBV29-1	CSAGLAGAGELFF
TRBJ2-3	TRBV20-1	CSAPGEGASPDTQYF
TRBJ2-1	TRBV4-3	CASSSIGQGNNEQFF
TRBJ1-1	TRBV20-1	CSALPRTDMNTEAFF
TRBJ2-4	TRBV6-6	CATPPDLAKNIQYF
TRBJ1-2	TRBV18	CASSPLQINYGYTF
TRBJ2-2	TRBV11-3	CASSLVFVDSVNTGELFF
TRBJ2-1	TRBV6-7	CASSYRQVLSYNEQFF